These 5 T cell receptor beta chains came from one sample sequenced in a study of T-cell reconstitution after alpha-beta-depleted transplantation in children. Molecular barcoding with unique molecular identifiers was used for the TCRbeta library. TCRdb processed the PCR reads anew with MiXCR; each CDR3 protein has one entry. The table has approximately 490,000 distinct CDR3 sequences, around 13% seen once. The specimen comprised PBMCs from the stem cell graft donor, sampled from the stem cell graft. Receptors originate from a human donor who donated a stem cell graft to a child with combined immunodeficiency.

This clonotype was seen only a few times. The V and J genes are TRBV7-3 and TRBJ2-3; 8 bases line up with TRBD1. The CDR3 totals 21 residues. Germline loops: CDR1 SGHTA, CDR2 FQGTGA. The J segment lost 0 bases and the V segment lost 1 base, leaving 18 bases of the junction unmatched. DNA for the CDR3: TGTGCCAGCAGCTTAAGGAATGCAGGGGGCATTGCCCTTGCTAGCACAGATACGCAGTATTTT. Translating it yields CASSLRNAGGIALASTDTQYF. The entire variable domain, with the rest obtained from reference TRBV7-3 and TRBJ2-3, is as follows: GAGVSQTPSNKVTEKGKYVELRCDPISGHTALYWYRQSLGQGPEFLIYFQGTGAADDSGLPNDRFFAVRPEGSVSTLKIQRTERGDSAVYLCASSLRNAGGIALASTDTQYFGPGTRLTVL.

The rearrangement links TRBV9 to TRBJ1-2; D unclear. The V end lost 2 bases, the J end lost 1 base, and 18 bases lay between the germline ends. The V gene's germline CDR1 is SGDLS and CDR2 YYNGEE. The CDR3 length is 17 residues. CDR3 DNA sequence: TGTGCCAGCAGCGTTGACGCCGGACGACGGTTTAACTATGGCTACACCTTC. It specifies CASSVDAGRRFNYGYTF. Combining the CDR3 with reference TRBV9 and TRBJ1-2 gives the whole variable domain DSGVTQTPKHLITATGQRVTLRCSPRSGDLSVYWYQQSLDQGLQFLIQYYNGEERAKGNILERFSAQQFPDLHSELNLSSLELGDSALYFCASSVDAGRRFNYGYTFGSGTRLTVV.

This clonotype was seen ten or more times. The gene calls are TRBV20-1 and TRBJ1-5; TRBD1 agrees at 7 bases. The CDR3 extends over 15 amino acids. Germline loops: CDR1 DFQATT, CDR2 SNEGSKA (reference sequence). V lost 3 bases and J lost 3; bases outside the gene matches: 8. CDR3 sequence (DNA): TGCAGTGCTAGGGGGGTCAGGGGGGTCAATCAGCCCCAGCATTTT. This encodes CSARGVRGVNQPQHF.

This clonotype was observed a handful of times. V usage is TRBV5-6 and J usage is TRBJ1-2; D is undetermined. V dropped 4 bases and J dropped 1 base, with 11 bases sitting between them. The CDR3 has 14 residues. Germline V lookup: CDR1 SGHDT, CDR2 YYEEEE. CDR3 region: CASSAGTFNYGYTF. For the CDR3, the DNA is TGTGCCAGCAGCGCGGGCACGTTTAACTATGGCTACACCTTC.

A few counts support this clonotype. The chain recombines TRBV20-1 with TRBJ1-5, with 7 bases that match TRBD1. V shed 2 bases, J shed 2 bases, and the junction held 6 bases outside the gene matches. CDR1 is DFQATT, CDR2 SNEGSKA, per germline (reference sequence). The CDR3 is 15 amino acids. This chain's CDR3 is CSARRGGAGNQPQHF. In nucleotides, the CDR3 is TGCAGTGCTAGAAGAGGGGGCGCAGGCAATCAGCCCCAGCATTTT.